The clone carrying this TCR beta chain was seen once. Its specificity is not known. Data came from immunoSEQ multiplex PCR; TCRdb stores just in-frame clones and leaves some out. The table has about 78,000 clones, 85% to 95% seen once. V lost 3 bases and J 5 bases, leaving 17 bases between the germline ends. There are 14 residues in the CDR3. From germline, CDR1 is GTSNPN and CDR2 SVGIG (reference sequence). This specimen comes from a study of OX40 agonist ivuxolimab in advanced cancers. At the level of the study: Ivuxolimab, which patients received intravenously every 2 weeks, was dosed at 0.01 to 10 mg/kg. At just under 85% male, the cohort had a mean age of around 56 years, ranging from about 23 to 79.

The study's findings and limits: CD4+ and CD8+ blood T cells expanded clonally by week 6 at 0.1 to 3.0 mg/kg.

This clonotype originated in an adult with an advanced solid tumor such as melanoma, head and neck, liver or kidney cancer. This rearrangement joins TRBV30 to TRBJ2-7; TRBD2 might be the D (5 bases). Sequencing used CD4+ or CD8+ T cells sorted from blood, obtained in a trial of the OX40 agonist ivuxolimab. CDR3 region: CAWRVPGFIHEQYF. The CDR3 DNA is TGTGCCTGGAGGGTCCCGGGATTCATCCACGAGCAGTACTTC.